These 8 T cell receptor beta chains were sequenced from one sample in a study of T cells in Graves' hyperthyroidism and ophthalmopathy. Amplified TCR beta CDR3 regions derived from RNA transcripts. A first-round RT-PCR of the TCR CDR3 used the HTBI primer set. TCRdb passed the multiplex PCR reads through MiXCR, listing each CDR3 protein once. This sample carries a few hundred thousand distinct CDR3 sequences, 35% to 55% of them seen once, and the ten largest clones take 7.5% to 8.5%. Sequences were obtained from peripheral blood or thyroid tissue (not recorded which). The receptors were sampled from a woman under 30 with Graves' hyperthyroidism.

This clonotype was recorded many times. The V call is TRBV25-1, the J call TRBJ2-3; D is undetermined. This CDR3 contains 15 residues. Between the trimmed V and J ends, which lost 1 base and 0 bases, there was a span of 8 bases. The germline CDR1 and CDR2 sequences are MGHDK and SYGVNS. The CDR3 coding sequence is TGTGCCAGCAGTGAATGGGAAGGGAGCACAGATACGCAGTATTTT. Its protein is CASSEWEGSTDTQYF.

This clonotype was detected ten times or more. This CDR3 reads CASSSAGTQDGYTF. The CDR3 coding sequence is TGCGCCAGCAGCTCCGCCGGGACTCAGGATGGCTACACCTTC. The V gene is TRBV5-1, the J gene TRBJ1-2; tentatively, D is TRBD1 (5 bases). Trimming removed 3 bases from V and 6 bases from J, with 15 bases in between. Germline V lookup: CDR1 SGHRS, CDR2 YFSETQ. CDR3 length equals 14 residues.

Notes on this clonotype: It may be a read error: a sequence one base away is much more abundant. V is TRBV7-9 and J is TRBJ1-1; perhaps TRBD1 as D (6 bases). The CDR3 length is 14 residues. V gave up 1 base and J gave up 3 bases, with 9 bases separating them. The germline V gene has CDR1 SEHNR and CDR2 FQNEAQ (reference sequence). In DNA form, the CDR3 reads TGTGCCAGCAGCTTAGGGGGGCCCCACACTGAAGCTTTCTTT. This codes for CASSLGGPHTEAFF.

V is TRBV7-9 and J is TRBJ1-1, with a weak D call TRBD1 (5 bases). Trimming removed 5 bases from V and 6 bases from J, with 19 bases in between. The CDR3 spans 15 residues. The germline V gene encodes CDR1 SEHNR and CDR2 FQNEAQ (reference sequence). CDR3 in amino acids: CASSQRGRVSPEAFF. CDR3 DNA sequence: TGTGCCAGCAGCCAGCGCGGCAGGGTGAGCCCTGAAGCTTTCTTT.

At least ten counts were recorded for this clonotype. V is TRBV29-1 and J is TRBJ1-1, with D perhaps TRBD1 (6 bases). The V end lost 4 bases, the J end lost 5 bases, and 8 bases lay between the germline ends. Looked up from germline, CDR1 is SQVTM and CDR2 is ANQGSEA. The CDR3 sequence is 11 residues long. CDR3 nucleotide sequence: TGCAGCGTTGTCACAGGGACTGAAGCTTTCTTT. Translation gives CSVVTGTEAFF.

Comments on this clonotype: The junction and the germline gene differ at one end; a read error may be behind it. J is TRBJ2-6 and V is TRBV7-9; 7 bases fit TRBD2. The CDR3 runs 14 residues. Germline V gives CDR1 SEHNR, CDR2 FQNEAQ (reference sequence). The CDR3, as DNA: TGTGCCAGCAGCTTAGGAATTAGGGGCGGGGGTGAAGCTTTC. This gives the protein CASSLGIRGGGEAF. Using reference TRBV7-9 and TRBJ2-6 for the parts outside the CDR3, the full variable domain is DTGVSQNPRHKITKRGQNVTFRCDPISEHNRLYWYRQTLGQGPEFLTYFQNEAQLEKSRLLSDRFSAERPKGSFSTLEIQRTEQGDSAMYLCASSLGIRGGGEAFGAGSRLTVL.

At least ten counts were recorded for this clonotype. The chain combines TRBV10-3 with TRBJ2-7; D is perhaps TRBD1 (5 bases). CDR1 is ENHRY and CDR2 is SYGVKD in the germline V gene. Trimming left V 2 bases short and J 7 bases short, with 9 bases between. The CDR3 runs to 12 residues. The CDR3 is CAISEAGQEQYF. The CDR3 bases are TGTGCCATCAGTGAGGCTGGACAAGAGCAGTACTTC.

This clonotype was observed at least ten times. V usage is TRBV11-2 and J usage is TRBJ2-7, with TRBD1 identical over 9 bases. The CDR3 sequence is 15 residues long. Germline-derived CDR1 and CDR2 are SGHAT and FQNNGV. J gave up 5 bases and V 2 bases, and 7 bases lay outside the gene matches. The CDR3 DNA sequence: TGTGCCAGCAGCTTATCCCGGGACAGGGTCCACGAGCAGTACTTC. It encodes CASSLSRDRVHEQYF.